These 23 T cell receptor beta chains came from one sample sequenced in a study of T-cell memory formation after mild COVID-19. TCRdb fed the 5' RACE reads into MiXCR, producing one record per CDR3 protein. The repertoire holds 70,000 to 100,000 distinct CDR3 sequences, with about 14% as singletons. Sequenced sample: PBMCs or a T cell subset sorted from them (not recorded which). These receptors were taken from a man aged 18 to 30 who had mild COVID-19 (a few samples of this study predate the infection). Cell type and time point are not known.

In its sample, this clonotype was seen a few times. The chain recombines TRBV11-3 with TRBJ2-2; a weak D match, TRBD1 (5 bases). The germline gives CDR1 SGHNT, CDR2 YENEEA. The ends were cut back, 5 bases at V and 3 bases at J, with 10 bases in the middle. This CDR3 contains 14 residues. For the CDR3, the DNA is TGTGCCAGCAGCCCTAGACAGTACACCGGGGAGCTGTTTTTT. It translates to CASSPRQYTGELFF.

The V and J genes are TRBV4-1 and TRBJ2-7; D is unclear. The germline CDR1 and CDR2 sequences are MGHRA and YSYEKL. V lost 4 bases, J lost 3 bases, and 7 bases lay in between. The CDR3 runs to 12 residues. The CDR3 DNA follows: TGCGCCAGCAGCCGAACCAACTACGAGCAGTACTTC. Its translation is CASSRTNYEQYF.

This clonotype appeared a few times. The CDR3 sequence: CASSFKGSSEKLFF. Here the CDR3 DNA reads TGTGCCAGCAGCTTCAAGGGGTCCTCTGAAAAACTGTTTTTT. The V call is TRBV5-5, the J call TRBJ1-4; possible D gene TRBD1, 5 bases. The CDR3 is made up of 14 amino acids. V was trimmed by 2 bases and J by 7 bases, leaving 12 bases between them. Germline V gene data show CDR1 as SGHKS and CDR2 as YYEKEE (reference sequence). Using reference TRBV5-5 and TRBJ1-4 for the parts outside the CDR3, the full variable domain is DAGVTQSPTHLIKTRGQQVTLRCSPISGHKSVSWYQQVLGQGPQFIFQYYEKEERGRGNFPDRFSARQFPNYSSELNVNALLLGDSALYLCASSFKGSSEKLFFGSGTQLSVL.

This clonotype was seen a few times. The rearrangement links TRBV12-5 to TRBJ2-7; D is unclear. The CDR3 contains 13 residues. Trimming removed 6 bases at V and 4 bases at J, with 13 bases between. In germline, CDR1 is LGHNT, CDR2 FRNRAP. This CDR3 is CASGFGPLYEQYV. CDR3 coding DNA: TGTGCTAGTGGCTTTGGACCTTTATACGAGCAGTACGTC.

Here the CDR3 DNA reads TGTGCCATCAGTGAGGACGCCCCAGATACGCAGTATTTT. Protein product: CAISEDAPDTQYF. This chain uses TRBV10-3 with TRBJ2-3; no firm D call. This CDR3 region has 13 residues. Deletions cut 2 bases from V and 4 bases from J, with 7 bases between. Germline V CDR1 and CDR2: ENHRY, SYGVKD.

This clonotype turned up a few times. The CDR3 nucleotides are TGTGCCAGCAGCCCCCGACAGGACTGGGATACGCAGTATTTT. This gives the protein CASSPRQDWDTQYF. The chain has TRBV7-9 and TRBJ2-3, with a tentative D call TRBD1 (6 bases). CDR1 is SEHNR and CDR2 is FQNEAQ in the germline V gene (reference sequence). The CDR3 runs to 14 residues. Trimming took off 5 bases at V and 6 bases at J, with 15 bases between the two ends. The full variable domain, completed using reference TRBV7-9 and TRBJ2-3, is DTGVSQNPRHKITKRGQNVTFRCDPISEHNRLYWYRQTLGQGPEFLTYFQNEAQLEKSRLLSDRFSAERPKGSFSTLEIQRTEQGDSAMYLCASSPRQDWDTQYFGPGTRLTVL.

The chain links TRBV27 to TRBJ2-7; 10 bases are shared with TRBD2. This CDR3 has 15 amino acids. Germline lookup yields CDR1 MNHEY and CDR2 SMNVEV (reference sequence). After removal of 7 bases from V and 7 bases from J, the junction contained 13 bases not matched to a gene. The CDR3 region is CASTSSASGGGEQYF. The CDR3 nucleotides read TGTGCCAGCACCTCCTCGGCTAGCGGGGGCGGTGAGCAGTACTTC.

The chain links TRBV6-5 to TRBJ2-7; no reliable D call. Germline CDR1 reads MNHEY; CDR2 reads SVGAGI. V gave up 0 bases and J gave up 3 bases, with 6 bases separating them. CDR3 length: 13 residues. CDR3 loop: CASSYSFNYEQYF. DNA for the CDR3: TGTGCCAGCAGTTACTCCTTTAACTACGAGCAGTACTTC.

This clonotype showed up many times. V is TRBV7-6 and J is TRBJ2-7; the D is unclear. There are 12 residues in the CDR3. The V end was cut by 5 bases, the J end by 3 bases, with 8 bases between. CDR1 is SGHVS and CDR2 is FNYEAQ in the germline V gene. The CDR3 sequence: CASSPGGYEQYV. The DNA of the CDR3 is TGTGCCAGCAGCCCGGGTGGCTACGAGCAGTACGTC.

This clonotype has a handful of counts. The chain recombines TRBV7-2 with TRBJ2-7; D call uncertain. Germline assignment: CDR1 SGHTA and CDR2 FQGNSA. V was trimmed by 5 bases and J by 3 bases, leaving 5 bases between them. This CDR3 has 11 residues. The CDR3 bases are TGTGCCAGCAGCGGCGACTACGAGCAGTACTTC. It encodes CASSGDYEQYF. The variable domain in full, completed from reference TRBV7-2 and TRBJ2-7, reads GAGVSQSPSNKVTEKGKDVELRCDPISGHTALYWYRQSLGQGLEFLIYFQGNSAPDKSGLPSDRFSAERTGGSVSTLTIQRTQQEDSAVYLCASSGDYEQYFGPGTRLTVT.

The chain links TRBV9 to TRBJ2-7, with no clear D. The V end lost 4 bases, the J end lost 3 bases, and 8 bases lay between the germline ends. The CDR3 extends over 12 amino acids. Germline V gene lookup returns CDR1 SGDLS and CDR2 YYNGEE. The CDR3 here is CASSTHHYEQYF. Written as DNA, the CDR3 is TGTGCCAGCAGCACACACCACTACGAGCAGTACTTC.

This CDR3 is CASSPPTSYNEQFF. The CDR3 DNA follows: TGTGCCAGTAGCCCCCCCACTAGTTACAATGAGCAGTTCTTC. The chain links TRBV19 to TRBJ2-1, with D maybe TRBD2 (5 bases). The germline CDR1 and CDR2 sequences are LNHDA and SQIVND (reference sequence). V was clipped by 6 bases and J by 4 bases, with 13 bases between them. The length of the CDR3 is 14 residues. Drawing the rest from reference TRBV19 and TRBJ2-1, the complete variable domain is DGGITQSPKYLFRKEGQNVTLSCEQNLNHDAMYWYRQDPGQGLRLIYYSQIVNDFQKGDIAEGYSVSREKKESFPLTVTSAQKNPTAFYLCASSPPTSYNEQFFGPGTRLTVL.

The rearrangement joins TRBV12-3 or TRBV12-4 to TRBJ2-5; 9 bases align to TRBD2. The CDR3 has 16 residues. V lost 3 bases, J lost 4 bases, and 9 bases stayed unmatched. CDR3: CASSFISGGQVETQYF. The CDR3 DNA reads TGTGCCAGCAGTTTCATCAGCGGGGGGCAGGTAGAGACCCAGTACTTC.

This clonotype was picked up a small number of times. The chain employs TRBV20-1 and TRBJ2-5; 9 bases agree with TRBD2. Germline CDR1 reads DFQATT; CDR2 reads SNEGSKA (reference sequence). The length of the CDR3 is 15 residues. Losses at the gene ends were 3 bases for V and 1 base for J; bases not matched to a gene: 6. As DNA, the CDR3 is TGCAGTGCTAGTCCCCAGCGGGGGGCCCAAGAGACCCAGTACTTC. It yields the protein CSASPQRGAQETQYF.

The chain is built from TRBV27 and TRBJ1-2; D gene uncertain. This CDR3 has 14 residues. V lost 2 bases to trimming and J lost 2 bases, with 9 bases between them. From germline, CDR1 is MNHEY and CDR2 SMNVEV (reference sequence). CDR3 in amino acids: CASSLKSSNYGYTF. CDR3 in DNA: TGTGCCAGCAGTTTAAAGAGCTCGAACTATGGCTACACCTTC.

This clonotype has just a few counts. The DNA of the CDR3 is TGTGCCACCAGCAGAGCTAGCGGGGGGCCAGATACGCAGTATTTT. As protein: CATSRASGGPDTQYF. The chain couples TRBV15 to TRBJ2-3; 11 positions match TRBD2. The CDR3 loop spans 15 amino acids. The germline gives CDR1 LNHNV, CDR2 YYDKDF (reference sequence). With V trimmed by 1 base and J by 4 bases, 1 base remained unmatched.

The sample holds a few counts of this clonotype. The genes are TRBV4-2 and TRBJ2-3; the match to TRBD2 covers 10 bases. CDR1 is LGHNA, CDR2 YNFKEQ, per germline. V was clipped by 0 bases and J by 3 bases; unmatched bases: 3. The CDR3 spans 16 residues. CDR3: CASSQEVAGGTDTQYF. The CDR3, as DNA: TGTGCCAGCAGCCAAGAGGTAGCGGGGGGTACAGATACGCAGTATTTT.

In this sample, this clonotype turned up a few times. This sequence joins TRBV5-4 and TRBJ2-7; unclear D gene. Per germline, CDR1 SGHNT and CDR2 YYREEE (reference sequence). CDR3 length: 14 amino acids. The V end lost 4 bases, the J end lost 1 base, and 12 bases lay between the germline ends. CDR3 sequence (DNA): TGTGCCAGCAGCCTTGGGGTGGGGTCCTACGAGCAGTACGTC. Its protein product is CASSLGVGSYEQYV.

V usage is TRBV4-1 and J usage is TRBJ2-2, with 10 bases identical to TRBD2. This CDR3 comprises 15 residues. J lost 5 bases, V lost 2 bases, and 2 bases had no gene match. The germline V gene encodes CDR1 MGHRA and CDR2 YSYEKL. The CDR3 DNA reads TGCGCCAGCAGCCAACGACTAGCGGGTACCGGGGAGCTGTTTTTT. It translates to CASSQRLAGTGELFF.

The chain combines TRBV6-5 with TRBJ2-2, with 9 bases fitting TRBD1. The CDR3 covers 15 residues. J gave up 7 bases and V 5 bases, and 8 bases lay outside the gene matches. CDR1 and CDR2 (germline): MNHEY, SVGAGI. DNA of the CDR3: TGTGCCAGCAGTCACAGTACAGGGGGCGGCGGGGAGCTGTTTTTT. It yields the protein CASSHSTGGGGELFF.

This clonotype turned up a few times. The chain carries TRBV7-9 and TRBJ2-1; TRBD2 matches 9 bases. The germline V gene encodes CDR1 SEHNR and CDR2 FQNEAQ (reference sequence). V lost 3 bases to trimming and J lost 6 bases; unmatched junction nucleotides: 15. The CDR3 length is 18 residues. CDR3 amino acids: CASSFTSRLAGTINEQFF. The CDR3 bases are TGTGCCAGCAGCTTCACCTCCCGGCTAGCGGGGACTATCAATGAGCAGTTCTTC. Looking up the rest from reference TRBV7-9 and TRBJ2-1 gives the full variable domain: DTGVSQNPRHKITKRGQNVTFRCDPISEHNRLYWYRQTLGQGPEFLTYFQNEAQLEKSRLLSDRFSAERPKGSFSTLEIQRTEQGDSAMYLCASSFTSRLAGTINEQFFGPGTRLTVL.

The sample holds a few counts of this clonotype. The rearrangement uses TRBV5-6 and TRBJ2-1, with 7 bases identical to TRBD1. The trim removed 8 bases at V and 3 bases at J, leaving 11 bases unmatched. Germline CDR1 reads SGHDT; CDR2 reads YYEEEE. The CDR3 has 15 residues. The chain's CDR3 is CASYPDRVGYNEQFF. The CDR3 coding sequence is TGTGCCAGTTACCCTGACAGGGTGGGCTACAATGAGCAGTTCTTC.

The gene calls are TRBV20-1 and TRBJ1-1; 8 bases map to TRBD1. This CDR3 region has 18 residues. Trimming took 0 bases from V and 3 from J; bases not matched to a gene: 15. Per germline, CDR1 DFQATT and CDR2 SNEGSKA (reference sequence). The CDR3 DNA reads as TGCAGTGCTAGAGAACCCCGAGGACAGGGTAGATGGGACACTGAAGCTTTCTTT. Residues: CSAREPRGQGRWDTEAFF.